This T cell receptor (beta chain) was found in a study of follicular helper T cells after annual influenza vaccination. Clones were sequenced by immunoSEQ multiplex PCR, and TCRdb holds only the in-frame ones, with some missing. The table records fewer than 8,000 clones, roughly 76% of them present only once. General study points: Most later recoveries of Day 7 ICOS+CD38+ clones were ICOS-CD38- cTfh.

As to time point: 2015-2016 season, 7 days after influenza vaccination. Donors with HIV/AIDS, active malignancy, immunomodulators or active illness were excluded. A note on this clone: As yet, its antigen is unknown.

This CDR3 has 13 residues. Trimming stripped 6 bases from V and 7 bases from J, with 15 bases between. Germline V gene sequence: CDR1 MNHEY, CDR2 SMNVEV (reference sequence). The clonotype originates from an adult who received the influenza vaccine. The material was CXCR5- memory CD4+ T cells sorted from blood, obtained 7 days after influenza vaccination. This chain links TRBV27 with TRBJ1-2, with D possibly being TRBD1 (5 bases). The CDR3 nucleotides read TGTGCCAGCAGCCGAGGACTCGGGGGTGGCTACACCTTC. Protein product: CASSRGLGGGYTF.